The T cell receptor (beta chain) under discussion was sequenced for a study of blood T cell repertoires in COVID-19. The CDR3 has 16 residues. V was pared by 0 bases and J by 4 bases, with 12 bases between. CDR1 is MNHNS, CDR2 SASEGT, per germline. Authors' processing steps: Amplified reference gene primers provided the basis for estimating nucleated cell counts. Profiling relied on immunoSEQ multiplex PCR, and the TCRdb table lists in-frame clones only, not all of them. D and trimming were read from the DNA, whereas the V and J calls and clone size are those reported in that table. The sample gives about 250,000 clones, 81% of which show up once; roughly 8% is in the top ten.

The chain uses TRBV6-1 and TRBJ2-2; D might be TRBD1 (6 bases). The source is a woman older than 75 with acute or convalescent COVID-19. The sequenced sample consisted of peripheral blood. CDR3 nucleotides: TGTGCCAGCAGTGAAGCTTTACAGGGCTTCACCGGGGAGCTGTTTTTT. Amino acids: CASSEALQGFTGELFF.